The 10 T cell receptor beta chains below were found in one sample sequenced in a study of T cells in women clearing cervical HPV infection. TCRdb keeps only in-frame clones here, not all; method: immunoSEQ multiplex PCR. Recorded for this sample: 35,000 to 45,000 clones. The sequenced sample was blood buffy coat. Receptors originate from a woman between 18 and 70 years old with a cervical HPV16 infection that either progressed to CIN3+ or cleared (not recorded which).

Points on this clone: The CDR3 end falls 3 residues outside the read, so it is completed with the germline J gene. The chain employs TRBV7-2 and TRBJ2-3; D might be TRBD2 (5 bases). Trimming left V 5 bases short and J 3 bases short, with 15 bases between. From germline, CDR1 is SGHTA and CDR2 FQGNSA. CDR3 size: 15 residues. The CDR3 here is CASSPWSRGTDTQYF. The DNA read from the CDR3 is TGTGCCAGCAGCCCGTGGAGTAGAGGGACAGATACG.

As concerns this clone: The read terminates 3 residues before the CDR3 end, so the remaining end is supplied by the germline J gene. The V call is TRBV6-1, the J call TRBJ1-5; 7 bases match TRBD1. With 4 bases clipped from V and 5 bases from J, the junction kept 5 bases outside the gene matches. This CDR3 contains 14 residues. Germline values: CDR1 MNHNS, CDR2 SASEGT. CDR3 DNA (partial): TGTGCCAGCAGTGCCCGACAGGGAGATCAGCCC. Encoded protein: CASSARQGDQP. The complete CDR3 reads CASSARQGDQPQHF.

As concerns this clone: The CDR3 end falls 3 residues outside the read, so it is completed with the germline J gene. V and J are TRBV14 and TRBJ1-4; D may be TRBD1 (5 bases). The CDR3 totals 15 residues. Trimming pared 3 bases from V and 7 bases from J, leaving 15 bases between. Germline V gives CDR1 SGHDN, CDR2 FVKESK. CDR3 amino acids: CASSHRTFRVEKLFF. The sequenced part of the CDR3 DNA is TGTGCCAGCAGCCATAGAACATTCAGGGTTGAAAAA.

Regarding this clone: Read coverage stops 3 residues before the CDR3 terminus; the germline J gene supplies the remainder. This rearrangement joins TRBV7-2 to TRBJ1-2, with a possible D match to TRBD1 (5 bases). Germline lookup yields CDR1 SGHTA and CDR2 FQGNSA. This CDR3 is 15 amino acids long. CDR3 residues: CASSLGGGNSYDYTF. The part of the CDR3 DNA that was read is TGTGCCAGCAGCTTAGGGGGGGGTAATTCCTACGAC.

As for this clone: The DNA ends 3 residues before the CDR3 does, and the rest of the CDR3 is filled in from the germline J gene. This sequence joins TRBV30 and TRBJ1-2, with D unclear. The CDR3 runs 12 residues. The germline gives CDR1 GTSNPN, CDR2 SVGIG (reference sequence). The sequenced CDR3 bases are TGTGCCTGGAGTGTAAAACAAAATGAC. This sequence encodes CAWSVKQND. The full CDR3 sequence reads CAWSVKQNDYTF. Based on the CDR3 plus reference TRBV30 and TRBJ1-2, the full variable domain is SQTIHQWPATLVQPVGSPLSLECTVEGTSNPNLYWYRQAAGRGLQLLFYSVGIGQISSEVPQNLSASRPQDRQFILSSKKLLLSDSGFYLCAWSVKQNDYTFGSGTRLTVV.

As to this clone: The read ends 3 residues shy of where the CDR3 ends; the end is completed using the germline J gene. The gene calls are TRBV6-1 and TRBJ2-2, with D perhaps matching TRBD1 (5 bases). The CDR3 is made up of 15 amino acids. CDR1 MNHNS and CDR2 SASEGT come from the germline V gene. CDR3 residues: CASSVRGTGNEKLFF. Partial CDR3 DNA: TGTGCCAGCAGTGTAAGGGGAACGGGTAATGAAAAG.

Note on this clone: The read ends 3 residues shy of where the CDR3 ends; the end is completed using the germline J gene. The rearrangement joins TRBV5-4 to TRBJ1-1; 7 bases are shared with TRBD1. CDR1 and CDR2 (germline): SGHNT, YYREEE (reference sequence). The CDR3 is made up of 15 amino acids. J gave up 0 bases and V 4 bases, and 6 bases lay outside the gene matches. CDR3 DNA (partial): TGTGCCAGCAGCCCCCCGGACAGGATGAACACTGAA. This codes for CASSPPDRMNTE. In full, the CDR3 is CASSPPDRMNTEAFF.

Concerning this clone: The DNA ends 3 residues before the CDR3 does, and the rest of the CDR3 is filled in from the germline J gene. This rearrangement joins TRBV6-1 to TRBJ1-1; 7 positions agree with TRBD1. CDR3 length: 16 residues. V shed 2 bases, J shed 3 bases, and the junction held 9 bases outside the gene matches. CDR1 and CDR2 (germline): MNHNS, SASEGT. CDR3 DNA (partial): TGTGCCAGCAGTGAAAATTGGGGAGACAGGGACACTGAA. Translation: CASSENWGDRDTE. In full, the CDR3 is CASSENWGDRDTEAFF.

As to this clone: The read stops 3 residues short of the end of the CDR3; the missing end is completed from the germline J gene. The chain has TRBV23-1 and TRBJ1-6, with D possibly being TRBD1 (5 bases). TRBV23-1 is an ORF for which the function is uncertain. Trimming pared 3 bases from V and 6 bases from J, leaving 18 bases between. This CDR3 region has 17 residues. The CDR3 DNA, read in part, is TGCGCCAGCAGTCATTCAGTAACAGGATCTTGTAATTCACCC. This sequence encodes CASSHSVTGSCNSP. The whole CDR3 is CASSHSVTGSCNSPLHF.

The CDR3 loop is CASSPGRAEQYF. The sequenced part of the CDR3 DNA is TGTGCCAGCAGCCCTGGAAGGGCCGAG. The chain recombines TRBV7-2 with TRBJ2-7, with D unresolved. The CDR3 is cut off 3 residues early in the read; its end comes from the germline J gene. CDR3 size: 12 residues. The germline gives CDR1 SGHTA, CDR2 FQGNSA. V gave up 5 bases and J gave up 6 bases, with 11 bases separating them.